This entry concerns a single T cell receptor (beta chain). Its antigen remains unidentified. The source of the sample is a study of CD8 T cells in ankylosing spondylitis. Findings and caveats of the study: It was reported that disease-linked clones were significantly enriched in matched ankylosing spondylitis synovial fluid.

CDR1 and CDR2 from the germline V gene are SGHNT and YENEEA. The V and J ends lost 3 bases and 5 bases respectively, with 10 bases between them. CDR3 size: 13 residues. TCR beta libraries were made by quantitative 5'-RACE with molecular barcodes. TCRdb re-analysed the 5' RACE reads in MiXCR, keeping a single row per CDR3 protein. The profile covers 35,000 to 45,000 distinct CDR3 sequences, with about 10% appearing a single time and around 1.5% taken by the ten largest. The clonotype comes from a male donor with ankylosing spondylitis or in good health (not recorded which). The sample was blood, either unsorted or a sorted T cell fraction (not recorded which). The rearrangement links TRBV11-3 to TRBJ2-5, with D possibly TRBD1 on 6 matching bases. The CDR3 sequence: CASSFVQGETQYF. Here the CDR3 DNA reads TGTGCCAGCAGCTTCGTACAGGGCGAGACCCAGTACTTC.